This T cell receptor beta chain came from a study of CD4 T cells in relation to SARS-CoV-2 and coronaviruses. Study context: TCR beta CDR3s were sequenced after 10-day antigen culture of PBMCs.

CD4+ T cells from unexposed donors were obtained before the COVID-19 pandemic (2011-2018). The cells were cultured for about ten days before CD4+ T cells were isolated. Cells permitting, SARS-CoV-2 S/N and four cold-coronavirus spikes were tested on unexposed-donor CD4+ T cells. The V gene end was trimmed by 3 bases and the J gene end by 4 bases; junction bases not matched to a gene: 7. CDR1 and CDR2 from the germline V gene are DFQATT and SNEGSKA (reference sequence). The CDR3 has 14 residues. Concerning this clone itself: What it recognizes is unknown.

Sequencing was performed with immunoSEQ multiplex PCR; in TCRdb, only in-frame clones are kept and a portion is missing. The sample shows around 20,000 clones, almost 75% of them seen only once. The J gene is TRBJ1-2, the V gene TRBV20-1; 8 positions agree with TRBD1. Material: CD4+ T cells from PBMCs, cultured in vitro. The receptor was isolated from a human donor in good health. CDR3 nucleotides: TGCAGTGCTAGTGGACAGGGAATCGGCTATGGCTACACCTTC. Translation gives CSASGQGIGYGYTF.